This T cell receptor (beta chain) was sequenced during a study of T cells in Graves' hyperthyroidism and ophthalmopathy. Amplification yielded TCR beta CDR3 regions, with RNA transcripts as the source. The primer set for the first-round RT-PCR of the TCR CDR3 was HTBI. MiXCR, applied by TCRdb to the multiplex PCR reads, yields one record per CDR3 protein. This sample yields about 300,000 distinct CDR3 sequences, of which more than 10% are seen a single time; 6% to 8% belongs to the top ten. In this sample, this clonotype turned up many times. Its matching antigen is unknown. Study-wide findings and caveats: Also found in blood were most expanded thyroid clonotypes above 0.001.

CDR1 and CDR2 from the germline V gene are PRHDT and FYEKMQ (reference sequence). The V gene lost 3 bases and the J gene lost 4 bases, with 15 bases spanning the gap. This CDR3 has 15 amino acids. This chain uses TRBV13 with TRBJ1-2, with a weak D call TRBD1 (6 bases). The source of this sequence is a woman in her thirties with Graves' hyperthyroidism that later progressed to Graves' ophthalmopathy. The source material was blood. CDR3 DNA: TGTGCCAGCAGCTTTTCTTCCACAGGGCCCTATGGCTACACCTTC. Its translation is CASSFSSTGPYGYTF.